The source of this T cell receptor (beta chain) is a study of cytomegalovirus exposure and HLA in healthy donors. Study findings and constraints: According to the study, approximately 150 TCR beta chains were cytomegalovirus-associated. The study dropped some indistinguishable V segments, TRBV6-2 and TRBV6-3 among them.

Comments on this clone: The antigen is undetermined.

Germline V gives CDR1 MGHRA, CDR2 YSYEKL. V lost 1 base and J lost 3, with 12 bases in between. This CDR3 spans 15 amino acids. The PCR had 60 Vbeta and 13 Jbeta primers. Original processing methods: Counted up in a later analysis, unique TCR beta chains came to 65 million to 100 million, with 9.5 million to 13 million shared. TCRdb's copy holds only in-frame clones and misses some; the assay was immunoSEQ multiplex PCR. V, J and clone size were drawn from that table, and D and trimming were deduced from the DNA. Of about 130,000 clones listed, more than 70% are singletons. This sequence joins TRBV4-1 and TRBJ1-1, with D perhaps TRBD1 (5 bases). Material: PBMCs. The receptor was isolated from a woman aged 25 to 39 in good health and CMV-seropositive. CDR3 in amino acids: CASSQGRGEYTEAFF. The CDR3, as DNA: TGCGCCAGCAGCCAAGGGCGGGGGGAATACACTGAAGCTTTCTTT.